The subject of this entry is one T cell receptor (beta chain). The antigen is undetermined. A J-beta primer mix and a sample-barcoded 5' primer were used in a second PCR of roughly 6 to 11 cycles. Paired-end reads containing CDR3 totaled no fewer than 3 million for each sample. TCRdb ran MiXCR on the 5' RACE reads and lists one entry per CDR3 protein. Counted here are 1.5 million to 2 million distinct CDR3 sequences, about 30% occurring once; the ten biggest clones make up about 8%. This sample is drawn from a study of blood T cells in healthy people across ages. Study results and limitations: Age advanced and TCR beta diversity per million T cells fell, roughly linearly.

Germline V CDR1 and CDR2: MDHEN, SYDVKM. The CDR3 length is 15 residues. V lost 3 bases to trimming and J lost 5 bases, with 16 bases between them. Staff drew around 10 milliliters of peripheral blood from each donor. What was sequenced was blood. The origin of this receptor is a woman between 25 and 40 years old in good health. The chain combines TRBV28 with TRBJ2-5, with TRBD1 as a possible D gene (8 bases). CDR3 nucleotides: TGTGCCAGCAGTTTGGAACAGGGGGAGGGGGAGACCCAGTACTTC. Translated: CASSLEQGEGETQYF.